This TCR beta chain was identified in a study of cytomegalovirus exposure and HLA in healthy donors. Some clones are missing from TCRdb's copy, which holds only in-frame ones; the method was immunoSEQ multiplex PCR. The data hold hundreds of thousands of clones, with about 86% observed a single time. General observations from the study: According to reports, the classifier identified cytomegalovirus status with high specificity and sensitivity.

With regard to this clone: Antigen unknown.

Material: PBMCs. The clonotype originates from a woman aged 30 to 39 in good health and CMV-seropositive.

The CDR3: CASSPLGTSRPHEQYF. As DNA, the CDR3 is TGTGCCAGTAGTCCCCTCGGGACTAGCAGACCCCACGAGCAGTACTTC. This chain joins TRBV19 and TRBJ2-7, with 9 bases identical to TRBD2. Germline CDR1 and CDR2: LNHDA and SQIVND (reference sequence). V lost 5 bases and J lost 5; bases outside the gene matches: 13. This CDR3 is 16 amino acids long. Based on the CDR3 plus reference TRBV19 and TRBJ2-7, the full variable domain is DGGITQSPKYLFRKEGQNVTLSCEQNLNHDAMYWYRQDPGQGLRLIYYSQIVNDFQKGDIAEGYSVSREKKESFPLTVTSAQKNPTAFYLCASSPLGTSRPHEQYFGPGTRLTVT.